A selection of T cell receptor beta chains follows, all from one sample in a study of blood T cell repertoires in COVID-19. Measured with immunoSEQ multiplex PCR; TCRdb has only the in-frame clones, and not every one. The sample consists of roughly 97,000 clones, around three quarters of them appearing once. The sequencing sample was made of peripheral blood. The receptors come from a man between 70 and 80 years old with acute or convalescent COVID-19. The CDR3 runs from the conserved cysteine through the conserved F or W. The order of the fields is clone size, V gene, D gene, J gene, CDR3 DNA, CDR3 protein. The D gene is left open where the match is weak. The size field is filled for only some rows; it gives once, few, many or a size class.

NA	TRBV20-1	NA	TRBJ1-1	TGCAGTGCTAGTTACCTAGCGGGGGTCCTGAACACTGAAGCTTTCTTT	CSASYLAGVLNTEAFF
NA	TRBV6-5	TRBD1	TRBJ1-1	TGTGCCAGCTTCCAGGGGGCGACTGAAGCTTTCTTT	CASFQGATEAFF
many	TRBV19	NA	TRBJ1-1	TGTGCCAGTAGTATGAATGGGGCCATGAACACTGAAGCTTTCTTT	CASSMNGAMNTEAFF
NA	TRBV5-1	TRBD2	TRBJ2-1	TGCGCCAGCAGCTTGATAGCGGGGGAGCCGAGCCCTTTCTTC	CASSLIAGEPSPFF
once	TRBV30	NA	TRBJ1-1	TGTGCCTGGAGCCGAGCGAACACTGAAGCTTTCTTT	CAWSRANTEAFF
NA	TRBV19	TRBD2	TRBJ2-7	TGTGCCAGTAGTTACACTAGCGGGGCCTACGAGCAGTACTTC	CASSYTSGAYEQYF
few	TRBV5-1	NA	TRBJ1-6	TGCGCCAGCAGCGCGCGGTCTGATAGGGGGTCACCCCTCCACTTT	CASSARSDRGSPLHF
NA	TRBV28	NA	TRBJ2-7	TGTGCCAGCAGTTCACGGACAAGAAGCCACGAGCAGTACTTC	CASSSRTRSHEQYF
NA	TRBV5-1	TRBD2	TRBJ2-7	TGCGCCAGCAGCTTGGGCCCTAGCGGGAGTAGTAACGAGCAGTACTTC	CASSLGPSGSSNEQYF
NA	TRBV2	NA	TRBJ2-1	TGTGCCAGCAGTGTGGGCAGGGCCAATGAGCAGTTCTTC	CASSVGRANEQFF
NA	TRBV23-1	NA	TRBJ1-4	TGCGCCAGCAGACAAACCACCGGGACACCAGCAACTAATGAAAAACTGTTTTTT	CASRQTTGTPATNEKLFF
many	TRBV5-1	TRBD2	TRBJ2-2	TGCGCCAGCAGCTGGGGACTAGGGCTGAACACCGGGGAGCTGTTTTTT	CASSWGLGLNTGELFF
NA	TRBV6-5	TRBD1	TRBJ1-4	TGTGCCAGCAGTCTTTTGACAGGGATTCGGGAAAAACTGTTTTTT	CASSLLTGIREKLFF
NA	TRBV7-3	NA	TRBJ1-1	TGTGCCAGCAGCTCCTTTGGACGGGGGAACACTGAAGCTTTCTTT	CASSSFGRGNTEAFF
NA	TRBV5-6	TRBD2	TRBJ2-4	TGTGCCAGCAGCTTTCGGCTAGCGGGAAGTAACATTCAGTACTTC	CASSFRLAGSNIQYF
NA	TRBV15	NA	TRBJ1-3	TGTGCCACCAGCAGTCGACGAGGCTCTGGAAACACCATATATTTT	CATSSRRGSGNTIYF
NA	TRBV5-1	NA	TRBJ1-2	TGCGCCAGCAGCTTATACGGGGGGCGGTATATGGCCCCTAACTATGGCTACACCTTC	CASSLYGGRYMAPNYGYTF
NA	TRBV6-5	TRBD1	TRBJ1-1	TGTGCCAGCAGTACGGGACAGCCCGGGACCACTGAAGCTTTCTTT	CASSTGQPGTTEAFF
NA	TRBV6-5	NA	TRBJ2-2	TGTGCCAGCGATAGGAACACCGGGGAGCTGTTTTTT	CASDRNTGELFF
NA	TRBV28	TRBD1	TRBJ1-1	TGTGCCAGCAGTGTACCTACGGGGACAGGGCCGAACACTGAAGCTTTCTTT	CASSVPTGTGPNTEAFF